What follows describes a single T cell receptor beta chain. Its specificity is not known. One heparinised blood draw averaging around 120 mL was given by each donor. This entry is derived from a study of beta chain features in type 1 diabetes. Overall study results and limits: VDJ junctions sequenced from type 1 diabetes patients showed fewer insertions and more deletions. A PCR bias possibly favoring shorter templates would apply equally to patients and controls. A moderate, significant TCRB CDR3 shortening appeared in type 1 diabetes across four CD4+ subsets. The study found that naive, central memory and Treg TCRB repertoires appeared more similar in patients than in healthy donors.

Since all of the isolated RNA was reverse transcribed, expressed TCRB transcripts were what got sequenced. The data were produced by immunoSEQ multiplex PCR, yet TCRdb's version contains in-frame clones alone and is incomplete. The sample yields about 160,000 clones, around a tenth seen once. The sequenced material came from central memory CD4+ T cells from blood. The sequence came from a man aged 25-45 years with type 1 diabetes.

The CDR3 loop is CASAFASEAFF. DNA for the CDR3: TGTGCCAGCGCGTTTGCGAGTGAAGCTTTCTTT. This chain links TRBV2 with TRBJ1-1; no definite D call. V lost 8 bases and J 7 bases, leaving 11 bases between the germline ends. The CDR3 covers 11 residues. Per the germline V gene, CDR1 is SNHLY and CDR2 is FYNNEI.